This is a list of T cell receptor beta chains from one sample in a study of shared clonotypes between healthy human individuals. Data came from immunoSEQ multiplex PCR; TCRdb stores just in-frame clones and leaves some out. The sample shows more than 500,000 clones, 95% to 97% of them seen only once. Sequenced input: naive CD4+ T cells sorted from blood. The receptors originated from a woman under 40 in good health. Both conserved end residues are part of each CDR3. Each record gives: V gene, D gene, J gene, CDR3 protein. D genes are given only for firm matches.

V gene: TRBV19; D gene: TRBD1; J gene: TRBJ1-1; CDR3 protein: CASRDRENTEAFF
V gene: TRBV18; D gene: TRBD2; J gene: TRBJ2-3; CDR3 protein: CASLSSGTDTQYF
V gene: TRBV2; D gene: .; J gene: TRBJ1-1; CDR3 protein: CASSLGTANTEAFF
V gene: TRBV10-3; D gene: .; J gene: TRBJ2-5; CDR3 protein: CAISASVGRQTQETQYF
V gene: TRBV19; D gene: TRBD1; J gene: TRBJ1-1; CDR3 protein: CASSIRGGQPEAFF
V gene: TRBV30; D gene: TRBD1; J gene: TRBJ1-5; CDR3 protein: CAWATGGSRSNQPQHF
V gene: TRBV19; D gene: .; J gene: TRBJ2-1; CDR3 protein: CASRGLENEQFF
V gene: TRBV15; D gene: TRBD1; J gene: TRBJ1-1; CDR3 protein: CATSRLTGADTEAFF
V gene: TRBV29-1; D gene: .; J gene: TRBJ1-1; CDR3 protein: CSVETALNTEAFF
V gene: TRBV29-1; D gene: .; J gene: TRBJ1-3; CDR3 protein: CSVARGSGNTIYF
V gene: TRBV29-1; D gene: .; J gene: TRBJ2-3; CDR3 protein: CSVQGTDVSTDTQYF
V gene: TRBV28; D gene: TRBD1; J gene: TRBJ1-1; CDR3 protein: CASSLWQGAMNEAFF
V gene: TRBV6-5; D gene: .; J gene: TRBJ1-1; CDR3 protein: CASWGARNTEAFF
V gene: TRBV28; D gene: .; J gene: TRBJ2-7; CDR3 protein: CASSDYEQYF
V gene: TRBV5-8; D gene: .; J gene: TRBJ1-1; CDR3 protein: CASSLPDGVRNTEAFF
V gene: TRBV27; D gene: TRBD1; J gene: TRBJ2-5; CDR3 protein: CASSSFATGKETQYF
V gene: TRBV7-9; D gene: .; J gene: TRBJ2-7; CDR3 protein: CASSFDSSYEQYF
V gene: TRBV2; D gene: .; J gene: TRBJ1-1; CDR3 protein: CASSDTAGTEAFF
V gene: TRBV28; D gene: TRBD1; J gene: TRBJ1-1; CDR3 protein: CASRIANRGYTEAFF
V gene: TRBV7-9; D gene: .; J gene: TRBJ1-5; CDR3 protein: CASSLAGRINQPQHF
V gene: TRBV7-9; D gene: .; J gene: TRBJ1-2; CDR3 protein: CASSSSQPGYGYTF
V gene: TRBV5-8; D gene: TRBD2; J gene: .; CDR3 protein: CASREAGASYEQYF
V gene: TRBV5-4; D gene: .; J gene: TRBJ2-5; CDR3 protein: CASSLDGVLFDSAYF
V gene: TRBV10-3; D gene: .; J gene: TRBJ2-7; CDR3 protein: CAISEHGSSYEQYF
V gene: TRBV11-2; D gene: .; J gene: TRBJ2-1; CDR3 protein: CASSHRRAEHEQFF
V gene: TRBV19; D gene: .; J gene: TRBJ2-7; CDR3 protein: CASSITFAGVYEQYF
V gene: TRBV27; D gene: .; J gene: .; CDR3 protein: CASSSSRVQTYEQYF
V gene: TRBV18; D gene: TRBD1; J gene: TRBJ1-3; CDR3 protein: CASSPNDRVGNTIYF
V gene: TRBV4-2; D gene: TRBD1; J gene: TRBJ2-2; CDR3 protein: CASSQGPDRENTGELFF
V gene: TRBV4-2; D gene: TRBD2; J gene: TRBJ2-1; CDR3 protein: CASSQVGGSWDNEQFF
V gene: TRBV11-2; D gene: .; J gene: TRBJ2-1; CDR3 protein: CASSLVDEQFF
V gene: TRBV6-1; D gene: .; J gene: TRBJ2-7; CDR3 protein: CASTADSYEQYF
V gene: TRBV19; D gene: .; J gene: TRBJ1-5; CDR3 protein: CASRALGGRNQPQHF
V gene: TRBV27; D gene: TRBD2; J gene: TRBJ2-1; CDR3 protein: CASSFYGAGGYNEQFF
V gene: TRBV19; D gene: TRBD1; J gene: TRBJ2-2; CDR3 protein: CASRERGPLLTGELFF
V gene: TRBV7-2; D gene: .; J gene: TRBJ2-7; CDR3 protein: CASSRRGPYEQYF
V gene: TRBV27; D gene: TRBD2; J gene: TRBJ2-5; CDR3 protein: CASSSLGGRGTQYF
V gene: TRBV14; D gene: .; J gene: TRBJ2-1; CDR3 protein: CASSQVMSSGDNEQFF
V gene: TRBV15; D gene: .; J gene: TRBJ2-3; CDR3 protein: CATSSRAPGSIDTQYF
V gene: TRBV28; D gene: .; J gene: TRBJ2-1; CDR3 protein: CASSFRGIYNEQFF
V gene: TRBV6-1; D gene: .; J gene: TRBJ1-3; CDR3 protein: CASEALSGNTIYF
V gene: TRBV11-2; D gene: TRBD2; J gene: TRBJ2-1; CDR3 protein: CASSATSGNNEQFF
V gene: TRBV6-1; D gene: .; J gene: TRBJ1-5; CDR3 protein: CASKLLTQVDQPQHF
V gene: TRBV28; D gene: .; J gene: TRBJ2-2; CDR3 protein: CASRSAGLYTGELFF
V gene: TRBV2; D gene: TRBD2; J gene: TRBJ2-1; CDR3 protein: CAGMRTSGYNEQFF
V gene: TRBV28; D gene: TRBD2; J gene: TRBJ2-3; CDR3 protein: CASSRLAGVLGTDTQYF
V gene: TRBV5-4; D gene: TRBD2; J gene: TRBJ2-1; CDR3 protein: CASSSGGLAGGYNEQFF
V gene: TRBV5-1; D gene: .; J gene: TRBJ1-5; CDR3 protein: CASREDRFGPQHF
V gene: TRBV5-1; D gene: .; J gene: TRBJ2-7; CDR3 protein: CASGQGAHEQYF
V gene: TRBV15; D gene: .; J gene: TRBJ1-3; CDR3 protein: CATSRDQREVGNTIYF
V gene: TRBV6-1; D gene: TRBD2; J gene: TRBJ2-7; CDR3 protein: CASSGPLGRDPHEQYF
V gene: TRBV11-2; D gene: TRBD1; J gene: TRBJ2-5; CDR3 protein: CASSRNPGQGETQYF
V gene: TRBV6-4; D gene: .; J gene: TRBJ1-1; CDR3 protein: CASSQIWGTEAFF
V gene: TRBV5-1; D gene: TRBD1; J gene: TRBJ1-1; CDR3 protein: CASSDRVGDTEAFF
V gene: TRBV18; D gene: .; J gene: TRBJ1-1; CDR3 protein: CASSPNSGGEAFF
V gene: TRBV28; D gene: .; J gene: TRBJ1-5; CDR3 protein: CASSLRQSQHF
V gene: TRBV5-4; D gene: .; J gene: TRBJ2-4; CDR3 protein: CASSFYRVRDGQNIQYF
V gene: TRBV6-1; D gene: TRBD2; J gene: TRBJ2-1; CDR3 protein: CASRASGSTYNEQFF
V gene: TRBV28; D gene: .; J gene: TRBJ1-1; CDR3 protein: CASRSGREAFF
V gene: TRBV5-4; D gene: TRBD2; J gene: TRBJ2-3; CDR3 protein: CASSFRGGTDTQYF